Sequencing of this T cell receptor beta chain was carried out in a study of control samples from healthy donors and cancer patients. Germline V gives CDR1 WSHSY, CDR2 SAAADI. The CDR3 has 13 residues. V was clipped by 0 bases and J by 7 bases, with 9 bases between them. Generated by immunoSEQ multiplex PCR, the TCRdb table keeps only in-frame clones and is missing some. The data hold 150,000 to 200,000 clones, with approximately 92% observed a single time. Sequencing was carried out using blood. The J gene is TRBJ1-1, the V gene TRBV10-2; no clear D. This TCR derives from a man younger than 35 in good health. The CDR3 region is CASSESKMGEAFF. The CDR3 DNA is TGCGCCAGCAGTGAGTCGAAAATGGGTGAAGCTTTCTTT.